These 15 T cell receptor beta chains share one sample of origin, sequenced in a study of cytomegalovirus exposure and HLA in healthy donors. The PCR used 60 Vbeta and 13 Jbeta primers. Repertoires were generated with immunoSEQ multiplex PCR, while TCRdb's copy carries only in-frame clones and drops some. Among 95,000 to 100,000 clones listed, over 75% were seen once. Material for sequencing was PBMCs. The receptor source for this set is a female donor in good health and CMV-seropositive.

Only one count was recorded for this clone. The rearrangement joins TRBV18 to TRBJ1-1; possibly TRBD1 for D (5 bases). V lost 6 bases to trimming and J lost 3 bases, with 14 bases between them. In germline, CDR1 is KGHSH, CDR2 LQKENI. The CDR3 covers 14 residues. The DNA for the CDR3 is TGTGCCAGCTCCCTGCGGGAGGGGCACACTGAAGCTTTCTTT. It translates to CASSLREGHTEAFF.

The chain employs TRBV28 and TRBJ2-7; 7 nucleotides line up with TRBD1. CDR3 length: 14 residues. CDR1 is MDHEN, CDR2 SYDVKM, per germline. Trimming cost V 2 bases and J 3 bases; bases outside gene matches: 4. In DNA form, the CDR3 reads TGTGCCAGCAGTTTACCGACAGGGATCTACGAGCAGTACTTC. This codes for CASSLPTGIYEQYF.

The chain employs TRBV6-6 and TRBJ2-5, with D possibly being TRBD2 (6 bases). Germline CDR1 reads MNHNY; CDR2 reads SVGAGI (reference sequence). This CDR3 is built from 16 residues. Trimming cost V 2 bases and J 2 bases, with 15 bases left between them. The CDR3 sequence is CASSYRTKLNQETQYF. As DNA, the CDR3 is TGTGCCAGCAGTTACAGGACTAAATTAAATCAAGAGACCCAGTACTTC.

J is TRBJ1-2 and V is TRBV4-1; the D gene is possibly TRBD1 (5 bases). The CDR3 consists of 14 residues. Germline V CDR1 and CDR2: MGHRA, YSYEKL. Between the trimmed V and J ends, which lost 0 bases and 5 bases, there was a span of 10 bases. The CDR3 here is CASSQDGGWYGYTF. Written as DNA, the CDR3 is TGCGCCAGCAGCCAAGACGGGGGTTGGTATGGCTACACCTTC.

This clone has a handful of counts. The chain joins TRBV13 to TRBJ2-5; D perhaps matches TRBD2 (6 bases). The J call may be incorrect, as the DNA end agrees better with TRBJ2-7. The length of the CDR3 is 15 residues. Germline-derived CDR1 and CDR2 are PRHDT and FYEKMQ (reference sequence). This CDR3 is CASSLEGTGAYEQYF. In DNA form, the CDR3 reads TGTGCCAGCAGCTTAGAAGGGACGGGAGCCTACGAGCAGTACTTC.

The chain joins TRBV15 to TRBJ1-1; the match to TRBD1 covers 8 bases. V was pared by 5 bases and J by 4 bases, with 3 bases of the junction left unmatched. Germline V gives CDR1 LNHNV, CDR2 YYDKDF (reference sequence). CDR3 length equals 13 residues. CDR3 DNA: TGTGCCACCAGCCGGCAGGGGGCCACTGAAGCTTTCTTT. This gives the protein CATSRQGATEAFF. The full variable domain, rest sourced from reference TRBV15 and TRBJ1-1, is DAMVIQNPRYQVTQFGKPVTLSCSQTLNHNVMYWYQQKSSQAPKLLFHYYDKDFNNEADTPDNFQSRRPNTSFCFLDIRSPGLGDTAMYLCATSRQGATEAFFGQGTRLTVV.

The DNA of the CDR3 is TGTGCCAGCAGTAAGACTAGCGGGCCGGACCTGTTCTTC. Translation: CASSKTSGPDLFF. This chain uses TRBV2 with TRBJ2-1; 10 bases are a match to TRBD2. Germline values: CDR1 SNHLY, CDR2 FYNNEI. The CDR3 extends over 13 amino acids. The trim removed 5 bases at V and 15 bases at J, leaving 10 bases unmatched.

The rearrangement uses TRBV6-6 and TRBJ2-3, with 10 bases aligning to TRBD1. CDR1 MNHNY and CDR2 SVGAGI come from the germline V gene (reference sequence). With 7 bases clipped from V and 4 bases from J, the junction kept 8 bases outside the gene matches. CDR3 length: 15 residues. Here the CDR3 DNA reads TGTGCCAGCAACCCCGGGACAGGGGTTTCAGATACGCAGTATTTT. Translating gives CASNPGTGVSDTQYF.

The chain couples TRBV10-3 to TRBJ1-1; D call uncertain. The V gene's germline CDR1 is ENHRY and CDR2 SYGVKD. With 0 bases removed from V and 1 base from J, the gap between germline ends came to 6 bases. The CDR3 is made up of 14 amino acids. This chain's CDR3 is CAISESGGNTEAFF. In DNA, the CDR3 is TGTGCCATCAGTGAGTCCGGCGGGAACACTGAAGCTTTCTTT.

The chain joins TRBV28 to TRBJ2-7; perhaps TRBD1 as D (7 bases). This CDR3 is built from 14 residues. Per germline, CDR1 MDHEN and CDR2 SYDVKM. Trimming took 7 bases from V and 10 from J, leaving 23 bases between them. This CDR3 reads CASNAGQLPSKQYF. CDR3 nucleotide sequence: TGTGCCAGCAACGCGGGACAGCTCCCGAGTAAACAGTACTTC.

The CDR3 region is CASSSKSGAGADTQYF. DNA of the CDR3: TGTGCCAGCAGTTCTAAAAGCGGGGCCGGCGCAGATACGCAGTATTTT. The chain employs TRBV6-5 and TRBJ2-3; 7 nucleotides line up with TRBD2. The CDR3 contains 16 residues. The trim removed 4 bases at V and 4 bases at J, leaving 11 bases unmatched. Germline V gene data show CDR1 as MNHEY and CDR2 as SVGAGI.

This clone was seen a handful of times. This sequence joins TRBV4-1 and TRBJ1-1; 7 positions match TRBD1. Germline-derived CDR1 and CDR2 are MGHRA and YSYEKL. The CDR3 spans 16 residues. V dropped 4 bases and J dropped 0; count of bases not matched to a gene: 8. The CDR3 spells CASSREGQHMNTEAFF. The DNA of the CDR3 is TGCGCCAGCAGCCGAGAGGGACAGCACATGAACACTGAAGCTTTCTTT.

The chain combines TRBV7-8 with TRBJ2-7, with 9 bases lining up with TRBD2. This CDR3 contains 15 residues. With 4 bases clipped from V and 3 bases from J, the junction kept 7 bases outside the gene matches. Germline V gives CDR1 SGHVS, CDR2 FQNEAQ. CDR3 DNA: TGTGCCAGCAGCTCCGGACTAGCGTTAAACTACGAGCAGTACTTC. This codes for CASSSGLALNYEQYF.

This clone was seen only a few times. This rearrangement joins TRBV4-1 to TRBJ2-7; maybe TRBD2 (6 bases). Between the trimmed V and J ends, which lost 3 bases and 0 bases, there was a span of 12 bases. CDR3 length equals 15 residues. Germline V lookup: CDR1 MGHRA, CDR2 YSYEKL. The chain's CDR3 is CASSQLLAISYEQYF. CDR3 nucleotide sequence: TGCGCCAGCAGCCAGTTACTAGCAATCTCCTACGAGCAGTACTTC.

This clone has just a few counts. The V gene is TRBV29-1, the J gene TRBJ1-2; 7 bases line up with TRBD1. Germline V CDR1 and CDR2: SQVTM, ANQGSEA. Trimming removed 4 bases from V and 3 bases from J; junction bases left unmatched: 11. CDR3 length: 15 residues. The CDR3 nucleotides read TGCAGCGTTGTTTTTAGGGGCAGGGGGGACTATGGCTACACCTTC. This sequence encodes CSVVFRGRGDYGYTF.